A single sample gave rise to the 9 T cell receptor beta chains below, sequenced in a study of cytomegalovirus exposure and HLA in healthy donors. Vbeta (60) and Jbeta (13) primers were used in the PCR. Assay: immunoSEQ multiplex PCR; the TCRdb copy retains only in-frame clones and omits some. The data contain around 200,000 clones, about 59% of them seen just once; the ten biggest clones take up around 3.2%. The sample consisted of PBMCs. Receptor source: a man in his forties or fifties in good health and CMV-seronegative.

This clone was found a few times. The CDR3 DNA is TGTGCCAGCAGCCCGACAGGGGCTGAAGCTTTCTTT. Translating gives CASSPTGAEAFF. The chain has TRBV6-6 and TRBJ1-1, with 8 bases fitting TRBD1. V shed 6 bases and J 6 bases; nucleotides not matched to a gene: 3. This CDR3 is built from 12 residues. In germline, CDR1 is MNHNY, CDR2 SVGAGI (reference sequence).

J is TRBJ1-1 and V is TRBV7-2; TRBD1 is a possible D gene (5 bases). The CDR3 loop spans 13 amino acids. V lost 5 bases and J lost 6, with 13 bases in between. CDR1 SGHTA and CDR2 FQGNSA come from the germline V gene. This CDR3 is CASSPTPGAEAFF. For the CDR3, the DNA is TGTGCCAGCAGCCCAACCCCGGGGGCTGAAGCTTTCTTT.

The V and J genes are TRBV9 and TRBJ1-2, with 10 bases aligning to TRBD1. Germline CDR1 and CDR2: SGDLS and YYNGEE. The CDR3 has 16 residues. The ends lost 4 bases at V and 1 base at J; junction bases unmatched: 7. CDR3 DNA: TGTGCCAGCAGCTCGAGGACAGGGGGTGATAACTATGGCTACACCTTC. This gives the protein CASSSRTGGDNYGYTF.

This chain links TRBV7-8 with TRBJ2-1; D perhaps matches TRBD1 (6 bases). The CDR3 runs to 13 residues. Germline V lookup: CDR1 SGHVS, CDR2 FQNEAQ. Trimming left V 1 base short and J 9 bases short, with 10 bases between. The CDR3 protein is CASSLDRVVEQFF. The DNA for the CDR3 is TGTGCCAGCAGCTTAGACAGGGTGGTTGAGCAGTTCTTC.

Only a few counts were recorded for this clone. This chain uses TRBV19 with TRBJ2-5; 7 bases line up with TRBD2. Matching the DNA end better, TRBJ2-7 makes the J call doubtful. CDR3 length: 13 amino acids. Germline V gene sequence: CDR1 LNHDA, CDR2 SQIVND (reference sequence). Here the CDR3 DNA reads TGTGCCAGTAGTATAGGCGGGGGATACGAGCAGTACTTC. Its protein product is CASSIGGGYEQYF.

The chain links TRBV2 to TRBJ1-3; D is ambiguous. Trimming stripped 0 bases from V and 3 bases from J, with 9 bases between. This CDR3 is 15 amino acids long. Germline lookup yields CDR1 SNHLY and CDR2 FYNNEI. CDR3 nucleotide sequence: TGTGCCAGCAGTGAAGCGCGGGCGATTGGAAACACCATATATTTT. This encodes CASSEARAIGNTIYF.

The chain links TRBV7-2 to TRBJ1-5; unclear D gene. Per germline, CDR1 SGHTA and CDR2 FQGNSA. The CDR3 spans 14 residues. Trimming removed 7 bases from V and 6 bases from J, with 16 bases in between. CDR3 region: CASTLRDSGQPQHF. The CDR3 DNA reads TGTGCCAGCACCCTACGGGATAGTGGTCAGCCCCAGCATTTT.

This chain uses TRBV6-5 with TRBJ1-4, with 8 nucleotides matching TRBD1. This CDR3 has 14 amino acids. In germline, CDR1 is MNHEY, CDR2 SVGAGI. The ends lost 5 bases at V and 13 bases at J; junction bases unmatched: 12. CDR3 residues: CASSRGQGERRLFF. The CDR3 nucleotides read TGTGCCAGCAGTCGAGGACAGGGAGAGAGAAGACTGTTTTTT.

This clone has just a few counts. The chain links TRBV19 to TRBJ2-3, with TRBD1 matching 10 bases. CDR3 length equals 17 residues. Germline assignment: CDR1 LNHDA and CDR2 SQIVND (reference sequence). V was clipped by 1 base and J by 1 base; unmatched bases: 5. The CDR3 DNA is TGTGCCAGTAGTATAGGACAGGGGGCTATTCGCACAGATACGCAGTATTTT. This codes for CASSIGQGAIRTDTQYF.